This TCR beta chain stems from a study of blood T cell repertoires in COVID-19. Study background: The United States, Italy and Spain were the sources of the acute and convalescent COVID-19 samples.

Profiling relied on immunoSEQ multiplex PCR, and the TCRdb table lists in-frame clones only, not all of them. The sample has about 98,000 clones, around 82% seen once. The J segment lost 7 bases and the V segment lost 4 bases, leaving 10 bases of the junction unmatched. CDR3 length equals 15 residues. Germline CDR1 reads SGHAT; CDR2 reads FQNNGV. Sequenced input: peripheral blood. This sequence joins TRBV11-2 and TRBJ2-5, with 9 positions matching TRBD1. This TCR was recovered from a man aged 70-80 years with active or convalescent COVID-19. The CDR3 loop reads CASSSTGGALGTQYF. The CDR3 region has the DNA TGTGCCAGCAGCTCTACAGGGGGCGCCCTTGGGACCCAGTACTTC.